This T cell receptor beta chain was observed in a study of blood T cell repertoires in COVID-19. Study as a whole: The study drew acute and convalescent COVID-19 samples from the United States, Italy and Spain.

The data were produced by immunoSEQ multiplex PCR, yet TCRdb's version contains in-frame clones alone and is incomplete. Of roughly 85,000 clones listed, 60% to 85% were seen once; the top ten hold 8.5% to 10%. Trimming cost V 2 bases and J 3 bases, with 8 bases left between them. This CDR3 is built from 13 residues. The chain uses TRBV12-3 or TRBV12-4 and TRBJ2-7; TRBD1 is a possible D gene (5 bases). Sequenced sample: peripheral blood. This clonotype was sampled from a human donor in a cohort sampled during active COVID-19. The CDR3 spells CASSLNRLYEQYF. CDR3 DNA sequence: TGTGCCAGCAGTTTAAACAGGCTCTACGAGCAGTACTTC.